Listed below are T cell receptor beta chains from one sample, sequenced in a study of blood T cell repertoires in COVID-19. The repertoire was sequenced with immunoSEQ multiplex PCR; TCRdb's copy has only in-frame clones and lacks some. Counted here are roughly 90,000 clones, roughly 87% occurring once; the ten biggest clones make up 5% to 6.5%. Sequences were obtained from peripheral blood. Source of these receptors: a woman aged 80 or over with active COVID-19. CDR3s include the opening cysteine and the closing phenylalanine or tryptophan. D genes are given only for firm matches. Only part of the rows carry a size: once, few, many, or a class if the clone is expanded.

clone_size	d_call	v_call	j_call	cdr3_aa	cdr3_nt
.	TRBD1	TRBV18	TRBJ2-6	CASSLTTGVGANVLTF	TGTGCCAGCTCCCTTACCACAGGGGTGGGGGCCAACGTCCTGACTTTC
.	TRBD1	TRBV7-9	TRBJ1-1	CASSLTGLTEAFF	TGTGCCAGCAGCTTGACAGGGTTAACTGAAGCTTTCTTT
once	TRBD1	TRBV5-5	TRBJ1-2	CASSLARDRAGYTF	TGTGCCAGCAGCTTGGCTCGGGACAGGGCTGGCTACACCTTC
.	TRBD1	TRBV5-1	TRBJ2-5	CASTLTGWGSQETQYF	TGCGCCAGCACCCTGACAGGGTGGGGAAGTCAAGAGACCCAGTACTTC
.	TRBD2	TRBV7-9	TRBJ2-3	CASTSGTSTDTQYF	TGTGCCAGCACTAGCGGAACTAGCACAGATACGCAGTATTTT
.	TRBD1	TRBV18	TRBJ2-7	CASSPLGGQGTYEQYF	TGTGCCAGCTCACCGTTGGGGGGACAGGGGACCTACGAGCAGTACTTC
once	TRBD1	TRBV5-1	TRBJ2-3	CASSLRTGEADTQYF	TGCGCCAGCAGCTTAAGGACAGGGGAGGCAGATACGCAGTATTTT
few	.	TRBV6-6	TRBJ2-2	CASSYARRSYTGELFF	TGTGCCAGCAGTTACGCCCGGAGGAGTTACACCGGGGAGCTGTTTTTT
.	.	TRBV11-1	TRBJ2-2	CASSNRDTGELFF	TGTGCCAGCAGCAACAGGGACACCGGGGAGCTGTTTTTT
.	.	TRBV9	TRBJ2-1	CASSMYNEQFF	TGTGCCAGCAGCATGTACAATGAACAGTTCTTC
.	TRBD2	TRBV9	TRBJ2-2	CASSALAGAAGELFF	TGTGCCAGCAGCGCACTCGCGGGAGCTGCCGGGGAGCTGTTTTTT
.	.	TRBV9	TRBJ2-1	CASSARRDSIINVQFF	TGTGCCAGCAGCGCTCGACGGGACTCGATAATTAACGTGCAGTTCTTC
once	.	TRBV29-1	TRBJ2-3	CSVEESGDTQYF	TGCAGCGTTGAAGAGAGCGGGGATACGCAGTATTTT
.	TRBD1	TRBV9	TRBJ1-6	CASSARDRVNSPLHF	TGTGCCAGCAGCGCCCGGGACAGAGTAAATTCACCCCTCCACTTT
.	TRBD1	TRBV19	TRBJ1-4	CASKGTGLAPLGKLFF	TGTGCCAGTAAGGGGACAGGGCTGGCGCCCTTGGGAAAACTGTTTTTT
.	.	TRBV13	TRBJ2-5	CASSGGPQGTQYF	TGTGCCAGCAGCGGAGGGCCTCAGGGGACCCAGTACTTC
.	TRBD1	TRBV29-1	TRBJ2-1	CSAWDRTYNEQFF	TGCAGCGCCTGGGACAGGACCTACAATGAGCAGTTCTTC
.	TRBD1	TRBV5-4	TRBJ1-1	CASSSRDRSNTEAFF	TGTGCCAGCAGCTCCCGGGACAGATCGAACACTGAAGCTTTCTTT
many	TRBD2	TRBV10-3	TRBJ2-2	CAISPAGGFTGELFF	TGTGCCATCTCTCCCGCGGGAGGGTTCACCGGGGAGCTGTTTTTT
.	TRBD1	TRBV6-5	TRBJ2-3	CASYRQGLITDTQYF	TGTGCCAGCTACCGACAGGGTTTGATTACAGATACGCAGTATTTT
.	TRBD1	TRBV2	TRBJ1-6	CASRLQGVTNSPLHF	TGTGCCAGTAGATTGCAGGGGGTGACCAATTCACCCCTCCACTTT
.	.	TRBV19	TRBJ2-2	CASLNSGDTGELFF	TGTGCCAGTCTTAACTCGGGGGACACCGGGGAGCTGTTTTTT
.	.	TRBV7-2	TRBJ2-3	CASSLPEGPDTQYF	TGTGCCAGCAGCTTACCTGAGGGCCCAGATACGCAGTATTTT
once	.	TRBV7-2	TRBJ2-5	CASSFGIVGGSQYF	TGTGCCAGCAGCTTCGGGATTGTGGGAGGTTCCCAGTACTTC
.	.	TRBV5-1	TRBJ1-1	CASSLWGHDTEAFF	TGCGCCAGCAGCTTGTGGGGGCATGACACTGAAGCTTTCTTT
.	TRBD1	TRBV4-2	TRBJ1-2	CASSQDNPDRGVSGYTF	TGTGCCAGCAGCCAAGATAATCCAGACAGGGGGGTTTCTGGCTACACCTTC
once	TRBD1	TRBV7-3	TRBJ2-3	CASSLSEGGVDTQYF	TGTGCCAGCAGCTTAAGTGAAGGGGGCGTAGATACGCAGTATTTT
.	TRBD1	TRBV7-3	TRBJ2-5	CASSSGTAQETQYF	TGTGCCAGCAGCTCTGGGACAGCCCAAGAGACCCAGTACTTC
.	TRBD2	TRBV19	TRBJ2-1	CASSIGTSGSNEQFF	TGTGCCAGTAGTATAGGGACTAGCGGGAGTAATGAGCAGTTCTTC
.	TRBD2	TRBV5-4	TRBJ2-3	CASSMDLAGGSDTQYF	TGTGCCAGCAGCATGGACCTAGCGGGAGGGTCAGATACGCAGTATTTT
.	TRBD2	TRBV5-1	TRBJ2-5	CASNQAGGGETQYF	TGCGCCAGCAACCAAGCGGGAGGAGGTGAGACCCAGTACTTC
.	.	TRBV18	TRBJ1-5	CASSLIQGSQPQHF	TGTGCCAGCTCACTAATACAGGGATCGCAGCCCCAGCATTTT
.	.	TRBV28	TRBJ2-7	CASSYGTTSYEQYF	TGTGCCAGCAGCTACGGAACTACATCCTACGAGCAGTACTTC
.	.	TRBV7-3	TRBJ2-5	CASSFTAAGAGAETQYF	TGTGCCAGCAGCTTTACCGCGGCCGGCGCGGGGGCGGAGACCCAGTACTTC
few	.	TRBV9	TRBJ2-3	CASSVAKEGTQYF	TGTGCCAGCAGCGTAGCGAAAGAGGGTACGCAGTATTTT
.	TRBD1	TRBV29-1	TRBJ2-1	CSGEGMGQGSSNEQFF	TGCAGCGGAGAAGGAATGGGACAGGGGAGCTCCAATGAGCAGTTCTTC
.	.	TRBV19	TRBJ1-4	CASSNTLTNEKLFF	TGTGCCAGTAGTAACACATTAACTAATGAAAAACTGTTTTTT
.	TRBD1	TRBV18	TRBJ1-6	CASSSDRGGSPLHF	TGTGCCAGCTCGTCGGACAGGGGCGGTTCACCCCTCCACTTT
.	.	TRBV29-1	TRBJ2-1	CSVGGAGDEQFF	TGCAGCGTTGGTGGGGCTGGGGATGAGCAGTTCTTC
.	.	TRBV29-1	TRBJ2-3	CSVEETARPDTQYF	TGCAGCGTTGAAGAGACAGCTAGACCAGATACGCAGTATTTT
.	.	TRBV28	TRBJ2-5	CASSLGGRETQYF	TGTGCCAGCAGTTTGGGGGGTCGGGAGACCCAGTACTTC
.	.	TRBV19	TRBJ1-4	CASSIDPWQNEKLFF	TGTGCCAGTAGTATAGATCCCTGGCAGAATGAAAAACTGTTTTTT
.	.	TRBV4-2	TRBJ1-4	CASSQVGRGDEKLFF	TGTGCCAGCAGCCAGGTCGGGAGGGGCGATGAAAAACTGTTTTTT
.	TRBD2	TRBV10-3	TRBJ2-5	CAISDPGIGRAGETQYF	TGTGCCATCAGTGACCCAGGAATCGGGAGGGCCGGCGAGACCCAGTACTTC
.	.	TRBV18	TRBJ2-7	CASSPLWARGSYEQYF	TGTGCCAGCTCACCATTATGGGCCCGGGGGAGTTACGAGCAGTACTTC
few	.	TRBV27	TRBJ1-2	CASSPTPTGLYGYTF	TGTGCCAGCAGTCCGACACCCACAGGCCTCTATGGCTACACCTTC
.	.	TRBV11-2	TRBJ2-1	CASSLTILGSGGAGFEQFF	TGTGCCAGCAGCTTAACCATACTTGGGAGCGGAGGGGCTGGGTTTGAGCAGTTCTTC
.	TRBD1	TRBV6-6	TRBJ2-7	CASSYSVGQGSYEQYF	TGTGCCAGCAGTTACTCGGTGGGACAGGGATCCTACGAGCAGTACTTC
.	TRBD2	TRBV10-3	TRBJ2-5	CAASGSVTSGRLETQYF	TGTGCCGCATCAGGGTCGGTGACTAGCGGGAGATTGGAGACCCAGTACTTC
.	TRBD1	TRBV30	TRBJ1-4	CAWSVQGANEKLFF	TGTGCCTGGAGTGTACAGGGGGCAAATGAAAAACTGTTTTTT
once	TRBD1	TRBV27	TRBJ1-1	CASSERGTANTEAFF	TGTGCCAGCAGTGAAAGGGGGACAGCGAACACTGAAGCTTTCTTT
.	TRBD1	TRBV9	TRBJ2-1	CASSVEQGVIRNEQFF	TGTGCCAGCAGCGTAGAACAGGGGGTTATAAGGAATGAGCAGTTCTTC
.	.	TRBV29-1	TRBJ1-1	CSVSGGIMNTEAFF	TGCAGCGTTTCTGGGGGGATCATGAACACTGAAGCTTTCTTT